This T cell receptor beta chain was recovered during a study of T cells in women clearing cervical HPV infection. As concerns this clone: Its antigen is currently unknown. With the read ending 3 residues before the CDR3 end, the germline J gene is used to fill in that end.

Findings and limits, study-wide: Each sample's T-cell count was unknown, possibly confounding richness. Combining TCR richness with V gene abundances gave approximately 0.8 AUC.

After removal of 0 bases from V and 3 bases from J, the junction contained 8 bases not matched to a gene. Germline V gene sequence: CDR1 DFQATT, CDR2 SNEGSKA (reference sequence). CDR3 length: 15 amino acids. Assay used: immunoSEQ multiplex PCR; TCRdb lists only in-frame clones, some missing. This sample's clone table lists over 30,000 clones. The clonotype originates from a woman between 18 and 70 years old with a cervical HPV16 infection that either progressed to CIN3+ or cleared (not recorded which). Sequenced: blood buffy coat. The chain is built from TRBV20-1 and TRBJ2-7; the match to TRBD2 covers 7 bases. CDR3 in amino acids: CSARDQGGGFYEQYF. The DNA read from the CDR3 is TGCAGTGCTAGAGATCAGGGCGGGGGATTCTACGAG.